The entry below gives a single T cell receptor (beta chain) sequence along with its context. CDR1 is SEHNR, CDR2 FQNEAQ, per germline (reference sequence). The trim removed 4 bases at V and 4 bases at J, leaving 3 bases unmatched. This CDR3 is built from 15 residues. Version v3.0 of the immunoSEQ assay was performed at survey level. Clones were read by immunoSEQ multiplex PCR, and TCRdb kept only the in-frame ones, dropping some. There are about 20,000 clones in the sample; under 90% occur only once, and roughly 10% lies in the top ten. The data were obtained in a study of long-term antiretroviral therapy in people with HIV.

The source is a man aged 40-55 years with HIV. The chain links TRBV7-9 to TRBJ2-1, with TRBD2 identical over 11 bases. Sample: unsorted PBMCs, taken roughly 2.3 years after starting antiretroviral therapy. The CDR3 DNA is TGTGCCAGCAGCTCGGGACTAGCGGTTTACAATGAGCAGTTCTTC. Protein: CASSSGLAVYNEQFF.